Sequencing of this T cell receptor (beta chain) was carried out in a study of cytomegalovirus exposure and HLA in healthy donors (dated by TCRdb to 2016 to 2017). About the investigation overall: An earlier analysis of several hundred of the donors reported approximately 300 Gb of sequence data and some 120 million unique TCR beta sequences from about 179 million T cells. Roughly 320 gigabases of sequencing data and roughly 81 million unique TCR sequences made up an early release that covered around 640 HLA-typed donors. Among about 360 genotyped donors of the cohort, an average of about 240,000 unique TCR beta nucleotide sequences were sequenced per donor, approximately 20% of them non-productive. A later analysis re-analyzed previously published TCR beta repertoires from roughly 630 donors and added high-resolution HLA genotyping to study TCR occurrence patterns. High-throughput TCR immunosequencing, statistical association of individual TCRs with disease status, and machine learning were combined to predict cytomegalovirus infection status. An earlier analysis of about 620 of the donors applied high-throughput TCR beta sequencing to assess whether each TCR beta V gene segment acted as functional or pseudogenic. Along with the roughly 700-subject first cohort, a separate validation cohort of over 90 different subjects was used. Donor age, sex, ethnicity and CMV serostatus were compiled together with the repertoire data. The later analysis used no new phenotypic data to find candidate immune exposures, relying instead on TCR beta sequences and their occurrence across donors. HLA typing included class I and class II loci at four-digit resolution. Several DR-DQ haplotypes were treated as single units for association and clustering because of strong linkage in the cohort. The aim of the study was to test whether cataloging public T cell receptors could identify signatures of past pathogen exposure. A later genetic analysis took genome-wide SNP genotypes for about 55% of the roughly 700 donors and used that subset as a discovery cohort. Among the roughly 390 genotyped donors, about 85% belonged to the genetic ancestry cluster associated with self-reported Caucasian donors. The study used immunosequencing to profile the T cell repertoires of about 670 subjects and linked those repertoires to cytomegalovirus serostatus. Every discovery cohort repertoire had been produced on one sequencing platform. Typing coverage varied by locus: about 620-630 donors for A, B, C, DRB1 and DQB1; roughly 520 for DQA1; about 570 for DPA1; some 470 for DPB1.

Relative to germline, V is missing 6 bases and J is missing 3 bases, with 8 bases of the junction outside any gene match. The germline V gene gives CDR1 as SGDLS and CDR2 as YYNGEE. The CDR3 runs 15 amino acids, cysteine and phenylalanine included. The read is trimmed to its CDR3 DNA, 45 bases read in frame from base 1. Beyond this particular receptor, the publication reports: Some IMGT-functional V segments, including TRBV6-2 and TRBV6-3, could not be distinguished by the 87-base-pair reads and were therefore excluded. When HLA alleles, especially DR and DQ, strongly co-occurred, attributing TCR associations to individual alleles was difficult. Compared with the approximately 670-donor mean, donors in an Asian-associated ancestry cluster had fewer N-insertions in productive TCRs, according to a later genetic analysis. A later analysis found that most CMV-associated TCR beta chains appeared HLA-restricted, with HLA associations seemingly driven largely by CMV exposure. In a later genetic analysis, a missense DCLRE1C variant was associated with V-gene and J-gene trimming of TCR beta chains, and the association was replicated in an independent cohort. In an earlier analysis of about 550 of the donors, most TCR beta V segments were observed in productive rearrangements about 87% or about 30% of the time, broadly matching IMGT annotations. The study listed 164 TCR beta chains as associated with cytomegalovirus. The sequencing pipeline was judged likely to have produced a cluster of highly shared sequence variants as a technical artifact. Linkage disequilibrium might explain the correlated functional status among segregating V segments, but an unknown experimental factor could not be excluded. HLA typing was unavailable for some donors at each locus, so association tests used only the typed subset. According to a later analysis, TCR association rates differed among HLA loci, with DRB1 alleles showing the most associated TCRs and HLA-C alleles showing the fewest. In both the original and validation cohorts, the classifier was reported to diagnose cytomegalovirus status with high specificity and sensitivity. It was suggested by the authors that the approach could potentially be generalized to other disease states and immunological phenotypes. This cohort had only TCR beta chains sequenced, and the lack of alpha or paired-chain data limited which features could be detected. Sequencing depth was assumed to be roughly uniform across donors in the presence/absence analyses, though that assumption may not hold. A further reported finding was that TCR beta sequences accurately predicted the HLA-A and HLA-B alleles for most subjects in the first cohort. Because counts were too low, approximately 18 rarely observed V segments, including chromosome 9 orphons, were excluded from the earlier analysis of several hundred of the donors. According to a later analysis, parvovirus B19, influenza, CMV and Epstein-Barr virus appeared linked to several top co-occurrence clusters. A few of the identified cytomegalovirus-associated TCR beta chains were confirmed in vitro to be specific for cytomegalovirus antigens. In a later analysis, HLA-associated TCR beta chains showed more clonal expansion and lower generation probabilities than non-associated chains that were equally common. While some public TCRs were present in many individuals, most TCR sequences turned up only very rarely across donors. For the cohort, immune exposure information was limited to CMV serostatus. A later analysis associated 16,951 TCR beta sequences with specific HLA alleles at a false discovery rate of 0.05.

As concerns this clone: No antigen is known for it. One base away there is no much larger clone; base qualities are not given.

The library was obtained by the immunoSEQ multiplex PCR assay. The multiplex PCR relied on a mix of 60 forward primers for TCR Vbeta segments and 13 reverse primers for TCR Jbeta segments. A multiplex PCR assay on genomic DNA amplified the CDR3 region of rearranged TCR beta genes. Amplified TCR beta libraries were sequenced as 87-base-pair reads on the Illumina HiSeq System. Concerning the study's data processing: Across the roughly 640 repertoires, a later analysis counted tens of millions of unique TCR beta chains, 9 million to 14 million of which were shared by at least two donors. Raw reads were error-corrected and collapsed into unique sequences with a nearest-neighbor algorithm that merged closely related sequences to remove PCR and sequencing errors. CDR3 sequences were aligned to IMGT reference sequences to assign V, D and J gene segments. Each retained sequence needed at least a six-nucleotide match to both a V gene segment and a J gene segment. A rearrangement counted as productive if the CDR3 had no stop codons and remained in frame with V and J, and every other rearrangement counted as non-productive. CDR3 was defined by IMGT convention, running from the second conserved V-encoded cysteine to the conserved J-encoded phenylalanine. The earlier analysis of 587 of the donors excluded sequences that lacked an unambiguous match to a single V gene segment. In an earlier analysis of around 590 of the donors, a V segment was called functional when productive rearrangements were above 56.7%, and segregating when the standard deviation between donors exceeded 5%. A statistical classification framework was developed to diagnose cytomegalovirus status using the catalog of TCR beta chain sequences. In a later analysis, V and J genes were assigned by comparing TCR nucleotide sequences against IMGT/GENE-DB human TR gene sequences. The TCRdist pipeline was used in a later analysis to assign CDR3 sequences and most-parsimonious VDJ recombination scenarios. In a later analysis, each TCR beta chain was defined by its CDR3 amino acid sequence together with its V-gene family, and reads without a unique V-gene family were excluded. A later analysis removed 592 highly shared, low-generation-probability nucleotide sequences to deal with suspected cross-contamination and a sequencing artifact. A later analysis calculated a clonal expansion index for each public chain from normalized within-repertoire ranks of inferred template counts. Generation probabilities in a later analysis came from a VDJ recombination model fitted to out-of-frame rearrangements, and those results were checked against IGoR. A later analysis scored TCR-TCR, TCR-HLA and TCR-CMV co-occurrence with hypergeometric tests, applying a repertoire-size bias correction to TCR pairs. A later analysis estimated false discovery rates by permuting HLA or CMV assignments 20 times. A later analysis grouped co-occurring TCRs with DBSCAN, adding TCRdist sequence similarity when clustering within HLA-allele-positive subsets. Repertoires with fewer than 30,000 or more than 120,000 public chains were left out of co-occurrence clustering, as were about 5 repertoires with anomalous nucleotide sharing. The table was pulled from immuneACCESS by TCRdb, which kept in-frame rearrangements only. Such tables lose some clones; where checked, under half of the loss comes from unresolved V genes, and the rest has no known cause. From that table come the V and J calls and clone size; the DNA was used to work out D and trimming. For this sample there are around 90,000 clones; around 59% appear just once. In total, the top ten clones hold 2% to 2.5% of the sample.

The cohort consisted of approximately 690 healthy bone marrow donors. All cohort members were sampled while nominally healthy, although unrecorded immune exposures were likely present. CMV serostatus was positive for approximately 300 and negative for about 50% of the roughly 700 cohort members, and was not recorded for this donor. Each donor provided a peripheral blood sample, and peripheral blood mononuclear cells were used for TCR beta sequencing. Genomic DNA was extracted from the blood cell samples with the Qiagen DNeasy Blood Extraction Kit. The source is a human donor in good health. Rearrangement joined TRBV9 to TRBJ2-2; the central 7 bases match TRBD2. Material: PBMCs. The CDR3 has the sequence CASKPRLADTGELFF. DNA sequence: TGTGCCAGCAAACCACGCCTAGCGGACACCGGGGAGCTGTTTTTT.